This T cell receptor beta chain was found in a study of memory CD4+ T cells and cytomegalovirus serostatus. As for the study in general: Donors were healthy Belgian adults, 9 or 10 CMV seropositive and roughly 25 seronegative. Findings of the study overall: CD4+ memory repertoires contained 67 of 164 reported CMV TCRbeta sequences.

The CDR3 is made up of 13 amino acids. Germline values: CDR1 SEHNR, CDR2 FQNEAQ (reference sequence). Trimming stripped 10 bases from V and 6 bases from J, with 16 bases between. The sort gate was single viable CD3+CD4+CD8-CD45RO+ cells for memory CD4+ T cells. With regard to this clone: Its antigen is not identified.

Repertoires were generated with immunoSEQ multiplex PCR, while TCRdb's copy carries only in-frame clones and drops some. The sample includes 35,000 to 50,000 clones, more than 60% of them seen just once. The sequence was obtained from an adult in good health and CMV-seronegative. This chain uses TRBV7-9 with TRBJ2-4; possible D gene TRBD2, 6 bases. Source material: memory CD4+ T cells from blood. CDR3 DNA sequence: TGTGCCACCCATCGGGAGATTTTAAACATTCAGTACTTC. Amino acid sequence: CATHREILNIQYF.